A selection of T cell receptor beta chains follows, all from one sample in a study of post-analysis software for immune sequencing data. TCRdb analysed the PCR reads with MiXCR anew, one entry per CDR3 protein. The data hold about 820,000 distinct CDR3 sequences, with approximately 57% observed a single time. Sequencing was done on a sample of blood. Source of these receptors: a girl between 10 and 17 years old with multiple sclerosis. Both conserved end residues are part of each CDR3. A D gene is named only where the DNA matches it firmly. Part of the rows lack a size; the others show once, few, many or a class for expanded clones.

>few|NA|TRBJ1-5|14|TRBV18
TGTGCCAGCTCCAAAGGCAGGTTCGGACAGCCCCAGCATTTT
CASSKGRFGQPQHF
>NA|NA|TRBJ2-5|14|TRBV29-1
TGCAGCGAAAAGACTAGAGGGGAGGAAGAGACCCAGTACTTC
CSEKTRGEEETQYF
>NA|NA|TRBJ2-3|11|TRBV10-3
TGTGCCATCGCGGACGGGGATACGCAGTATTTT
CAIADGDTQYF
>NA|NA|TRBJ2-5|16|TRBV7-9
TGTGCCAGTACCATTTCAATTCCAGCAGGAGGAGAGACCCAGTACTTC
CASTISIPAGGETQYF
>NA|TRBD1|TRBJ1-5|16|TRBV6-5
TGTGCCAGCAGCCCGTTGGGACAGGGGAATGGGCAGCCCCAGCATTTT
CASSPLGQGNGQPQHF
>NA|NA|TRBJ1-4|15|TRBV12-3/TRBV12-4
TGTGCCAGCAGTTTTATGCTGTTAAGGGATGAAAAACTGTTTTTT
CASSFMLLRDEKLFF
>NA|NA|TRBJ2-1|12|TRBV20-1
TGCAGTGCTAGAGAATCGGGCCGTGGCGAGTTCTTC
CSARESGRGEFF
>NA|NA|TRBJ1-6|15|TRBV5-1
TGCGCCAGCAGCCCTAGCCCAGGGTGGGATTCACCCCTCCACTTT
CASSPSPGWDSPLHF
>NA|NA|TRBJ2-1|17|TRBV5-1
TGCGCCAGCAGCCGCACTCTTAGCGGACCTTCCTACAATGAGCAGTTCTTC
CASSRTLSGPSYNEQFF
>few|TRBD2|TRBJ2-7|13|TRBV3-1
TGTGCCAGCAGCCAGGGCGGGGGAACCGAGCAGTACTTC
CASSQGGGTEQYF
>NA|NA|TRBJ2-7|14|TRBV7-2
TGTGCCAGCAGCTTAGTTGAGGGTCCCCTTGAGCAGTACTTC
CASSLVEGPLEQYF
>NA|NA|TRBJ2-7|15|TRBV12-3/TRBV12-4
TGTGCCAGCAGTCCTTTGGATCCTCTAGGGTACGAGCAGTACTTC
CASSPLDPLGYEQYF
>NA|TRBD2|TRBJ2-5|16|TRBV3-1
TGTGCCAGCAGCCAGACCCTAGCGGGGGGCAGAGAGACCCAGTACTTC
CASSQTLAGGRETQYF
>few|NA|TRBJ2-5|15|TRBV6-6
TGTGCCAGCAGCCAGGGGAGCGGGATACAAGAGACCCAGTACTTC
CASSQGSGIQETQYF
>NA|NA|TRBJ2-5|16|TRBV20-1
TGCAGTGCTAGAGGTTCGTCCGTGGACCACCAAGAGACCCAGTACTTC
CSARGSSVDHQETQYF
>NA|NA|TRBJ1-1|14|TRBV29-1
TGCAGCCCCGCTCGACTGACAGGGAACACTGAAGCTTTCTTT
CSPARLTGNTEAFF
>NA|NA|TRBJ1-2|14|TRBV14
TGTGCCAGCAGCCATGTACAGGGAGGCTATGGCTACACCTTC
CASSHVQGGYGYTF
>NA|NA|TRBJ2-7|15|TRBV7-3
TGTGCCAGCAGCCTATACAGGGCGGGATCCTACGAGCAGTACTTC
CASSLYRAGSYEQYF
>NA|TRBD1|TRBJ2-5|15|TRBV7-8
TGTGCCAGCAGCTTAGGCTTGACGGGACAGGAGACCCAGTACTTC
CASSLGLTGQETQYF
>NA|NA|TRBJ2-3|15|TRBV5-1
TGCGCCAGCAGCTTGGGAGCATCGGTAACAGATACGCAGTATTTT
CASSLGASVTDTQYF
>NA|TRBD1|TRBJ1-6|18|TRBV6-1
TGTGCCAGCAGTCGGGACAGGGGCCCTCTTTCCTATAATTCACCCCTCCACTTT
CASSRDRGPLSYNSPLHF
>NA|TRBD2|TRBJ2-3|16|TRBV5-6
TGTGCCAGCAGCTCGGGACTAGCGGAGCGCACAGATACGCAGTATTTT
CASSSGLAERTDTQYF
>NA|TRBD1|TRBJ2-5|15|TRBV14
TGTGCCAGCAGCCAAGTGCGGACAGGCGGGGAGACCCAGTACTTC
CASSQVRTGGETQYF
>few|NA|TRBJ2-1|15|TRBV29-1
TGCAGCGTCTCCGCTAGGCGGAATATCTACAATGAGCAGTTCTTC
CSVSARRNIYNEQFF
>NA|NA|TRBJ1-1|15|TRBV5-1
TGCGCCAGCAGCCAAGGACTGAGAATGAACACTGAAGCTTTCTTT
CASSQGLRMNTEAFF
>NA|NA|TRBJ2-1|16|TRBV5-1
TGCGCCAGCAGCTTGGAGCCGACTAACTCCTACAATGAGCAGTTCTTC
CASSLEPTNSYNEQFF
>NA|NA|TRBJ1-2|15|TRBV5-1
TGCGCCAGCAGCGAAGGGGCAGGGATGATGGCTGGCTACACCTTC
CASSEGAGMMAGYTF
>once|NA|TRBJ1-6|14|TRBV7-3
TGTGCCAGCAGCTTAGGGGGGAGGAGTTCACCCCTCCACTTT
CASSLGGRSSPLHF
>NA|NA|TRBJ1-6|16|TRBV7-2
TGTGCCAGCAGTTCAGGGGTACTTTCCTATAATTCACCCCTCCACTTT
CASSSGVLSYNSPLHF
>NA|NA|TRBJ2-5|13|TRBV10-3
TGTGCCATCAGTCCACTCGGGCGGGAGACCCAGTACTTC
CAISPLGRETQYF
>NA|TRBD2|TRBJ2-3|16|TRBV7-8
TGTGCCAGCAGCCCCCGACTAGCGGGAGACCCGGGGACGCAGTATTTT
CASSPRLAGDPGTQYF
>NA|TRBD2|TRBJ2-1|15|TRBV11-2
TGTGCCAGCAGCCCGATGGCGGGAGGCGGCGATGAGCAGTTCTTC
CASSPMAGGGDEQFF
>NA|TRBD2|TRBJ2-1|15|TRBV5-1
TGCACCAGCAGCTGGACTAGCGGGGGAAGCAATGAGCAGTTCTTC
CTSSWTSGGSNEQFF
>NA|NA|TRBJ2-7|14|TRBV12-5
TGTGCTAGTGCCACGACTCAAATTTCCTACGAGCAGTACTTC
CASATTQISYEQYF
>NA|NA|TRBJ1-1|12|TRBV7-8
TGTGCCAGCAGCATTACAGGCTTTGAAGCTTTCTTT
CASSITGFEAFF
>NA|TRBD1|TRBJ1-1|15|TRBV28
TGTGCCAGCAGTTCCCGGACAGGGGTGAACACTGAAGCTTTCTTT
CASSSRTGVNTEAFF
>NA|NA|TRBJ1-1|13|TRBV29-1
TGCAGCGTTGGGAGGGGGATGAACACTGAAGCTTTCTTT
CSVGRGMNTEAFF
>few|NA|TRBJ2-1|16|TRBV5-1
TGCGCCAGCAGCTTTCGGGGAGTGGGAGCCTACAATGAGCAGTTCTTC
CASSFRGVGAYNEQFF
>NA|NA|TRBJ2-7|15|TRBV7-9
TGTGCCAGCAGCCCCCCCGCAGGTACCCTCTACGAGCAGTACTTC
CASSPPAGTLYEQYF
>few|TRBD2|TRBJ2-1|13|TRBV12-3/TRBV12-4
TGTGCCAGCAGGGCTAGCGGGGTCGATGAGCAGTTCTTC
CASRASGVDEQFF
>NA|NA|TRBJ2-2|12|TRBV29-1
TGCAGCGTTTGGAGAAACACCGGGGAGCTGTTTTTT
CSVWRNTGELFF
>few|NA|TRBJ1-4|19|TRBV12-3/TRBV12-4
TGTGCCAGCAGTTTAGCTATAGGGCGGAGCACTTCAACTAATGAAAAACTGTTTTTT
CASSLAIGRSTSTNEKLFF
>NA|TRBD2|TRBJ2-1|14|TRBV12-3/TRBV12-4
TGTGCCAGCAGTTCGACTAGCGGGAGGGTCCAGCAGTTCTTC
CASSSTSGRVQQFF
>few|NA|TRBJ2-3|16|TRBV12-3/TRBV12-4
TGTGCCAGCAGCCACAGGACTGGAACTATCACAGATACGCAGTATTTT
CASSHRTGTITDTQYF
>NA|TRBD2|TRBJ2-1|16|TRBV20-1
TGCAGTGCTGGGCGGACTAGCGGGGGGGTTAGCAATGAGCAGTTCTTC
CSAGRTSGGVSNEQFF
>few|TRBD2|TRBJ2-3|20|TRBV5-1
TGCGCCAGCAGCTTGGATGGCTGGGGTGGCCTAGCGGGAGGACTAGATACGCAGTATTTT
CASSLDGWGGLAGGLDTQYF
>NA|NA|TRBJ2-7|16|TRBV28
TGTGCCAGCAGACCACCCTCAGGAGCCTTGAGTCGCGAGCAGTACTTC
CASRPPSGALSREQYF
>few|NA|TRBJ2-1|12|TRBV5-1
TGCGCCAGCCGAGGGCGGTACAATGAGCAGTTCTTC
CASRGRYNEQFF
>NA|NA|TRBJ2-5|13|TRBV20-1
TGCAGTGTCCCGAAGGTGACATTCGAGACCCAGTACTTC
CSVPKVTFETQYF
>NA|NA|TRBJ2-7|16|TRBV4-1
TGCGCCAGCAGCCCAGGGCCGGGACTCACATCCTACGAGCAGTACTTC
CASSPGPGLTSYEQYF
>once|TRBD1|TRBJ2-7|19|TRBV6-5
TGTGCCAGCAGTTACGGACAGGGGGCAGGTAGCGGGGTTTTTTACGAGCAGTACTTC
CASSYGQGAGSGVFYEQYF
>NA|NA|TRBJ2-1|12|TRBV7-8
TGTGCCAGCAGCTTATCTTGGTATGAGCAGTTCTTC
CASSLSWYEQFF
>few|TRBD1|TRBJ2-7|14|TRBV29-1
TGCAGCGTTGGGCTCCGGGACAGGGGCCACGAGCAGTACTTC
CSVGLRDRGHEQYF
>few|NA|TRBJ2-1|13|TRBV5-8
TGTGCCAGCAGCTCCTCGGACAGCAATGAGCAGTTCTTC
CASSSSDSNEQFF
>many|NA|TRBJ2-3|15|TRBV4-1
TGCGCCAGCAGCTCCATGGGGGGAAGCACAGATACGCAGTATTTT
CASSSMGGSTDTQYF